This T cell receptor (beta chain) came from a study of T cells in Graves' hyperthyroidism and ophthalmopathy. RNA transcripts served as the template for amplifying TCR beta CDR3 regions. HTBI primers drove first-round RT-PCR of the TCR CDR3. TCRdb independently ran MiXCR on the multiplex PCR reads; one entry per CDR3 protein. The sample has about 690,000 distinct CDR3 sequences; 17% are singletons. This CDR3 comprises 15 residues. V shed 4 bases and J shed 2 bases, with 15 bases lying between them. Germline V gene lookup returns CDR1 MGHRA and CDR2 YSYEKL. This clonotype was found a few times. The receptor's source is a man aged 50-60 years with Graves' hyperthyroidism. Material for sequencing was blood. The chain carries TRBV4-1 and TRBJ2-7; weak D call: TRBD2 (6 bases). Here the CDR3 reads CASSLDDAGTYEQYF. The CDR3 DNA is TGCGCCAGCAGCCTAGACGACGCGGGAACCTACGAGCAGTACTTC.